A selection of T cell receptor beta chains follows, all from one sample in a study of cytomegalovirus exposure and HLA in healthy donors. TCRdb keeps only in-frame clones here, not all; method: immunoSEQ multiplex PCR. This table holds 140,000 to 150,000 clones, about 80% found once. Sequencing was performed on PBMCs. Receptor source: a man in his forties in good health and CMV-seronegative. Each CDR3 is given with its conserved first and last residue. Each record gives: clone size, D gene, J gene, V gene, CDR3 DNA, CDR3 protein. A D gene is named only where the DNA matches it firmly. Where a row states a size, it is once, few, many or the class of an expanded clone; other rows omit it.

size: -; D: -; J: TRBJ2-1; V: TRBV5-1; DNA: TGCGCCAGCAGCTTGGGAAGCGGGCGCTCCTACAATGAGCAGTTCTTC; CDR3: CASSLGSGRSYNEQFF
size: -; D: -; J: TRBJ1-1; V: TRBV7-2; DNA: TGTGCCAGCAGCTGGGGACGGGGGGACACTGAAGCTTTCTTT; CDR3: CASSWGRGDTEAFF
size: -; D: -; J: TRBJ2-7; V: TRBV30; DNA: TGTGCCTGCTCGCCCAGCTCCTACGAGCAGTACTTC; CDR3: CACSPSSYEQYF
size: -; D: TRBD2; J: TRBJ2-3; V: TRBV19; DNA: TGTGCCAGTAGTATACTAGCGGGAGTAGCAGATACGCAGTATTTT; CDR3: CASSILAGVADTQYF
size: few; D: -; J: TRBJ2-1; V: TRBV5-1; DNA: TGCGCCAGCAGCTTGGGGGGGGGCGACTACAATGAGCAGTTCTTC; CDR3: CASSLGGGDYNEQFF
size: -; D: -; J: TRBJ2-7; V: TRBV12-1; DNA: TGTGCCAGCAGCTCTCAGCGGGAGGTCTCCCTCATTAGTTCCTACGAGCAGTACTTC; CDR3: CASSSQREVSLISSYEQYF
size: -; D: -; J: TRBJ1-1; V: TRBV29-1; DNA: TGCAGCGCGGACAGGAACACTGAAGCTTTCTTT; CDR3: CSADRNTEAFF
size: -; D: TRBD1; J: TRBJ1-6; V: TRBV7-9; DNA: TGTGCCAGCAGCGCGGGACAGGGATCGGATTCACCCCTCCACTTT; CDR3: CASSAGQGSDSPLHF
size: once; D: TRBD1; J: TRBJ2-2; V: TRBV4-1; DNA: TGCGCCAGCAGCTTTGGACAGGCCAACACCGGGGAGCTGTTTTTT; CDR3: CASSFGQANTGELFF
size: -; D: -; J: TRBJ2-4; V: TRBV21-1; DNA: TGTGCCAGCCGCCCGAGGCGGGGGGACATTCAGTACTTC; CDR3: CASRPRRGDIQYF
size: -; D: -; J: TRBJ2-1; V: TRBV5-4; DNA: TGTGCCAGCAGCTTGAAGTCGGGCAGGGGCCGCTACAATGAGCAGTTCTTC; CDR3: CASSLKSGRGRYNEQFF
size: few; D: TRBD2; J: TRBJ2-3; V: TRBV7-9; DNA: TGTGCCAGCAAAGAACCAGCGGGAGGATTAACAGATACGCAGTATTTT; CDR3: CASKEPAGGLTDTQYF
size: -; D: -; J: TRBJ2-5; V: TRBV11-2; DNA: TGTGCCAGCAGCTCGTTACAGGGTTGGGAGACCCAGTACTTC; CDR3: CASSSLQGWETQYF
size: -; D: -; J: TRBJ2-7; V: TRBV5-6; DNA: TGTGCCAGCCTAGCGACGGGGACGTACGAGCAGTACTTC; CDR3: CASLATGTYEQYF
size: -; D: TRBD2; J: TRBJ2-7; V: TRBV19; DNA: TGTGCCAGTAGTGTAGGGACTAGCGGGACCCTGGAGCAGTACTTC; CDR3: CASSVGTSGTLEQYF
size: -; D: -; J: TRBJ2-7; V: TRBV4-3; DNA: TGCGCCAGCAGCCAAGACAGATTCTACGAGCAGTACTTC; CDR3: CASSQDRFYEQYF
size: -; D: -; J: TRBJ2-7; V: TRBV15; DNA: TGTGCCACCAGCCCCCATCGTACAGGGAACTACGAGCAGTACTTC; CDR3: CATSPHRTGNYEQYF
size: -; D: -; J: TRBJ1-5; V: TRBV4-2; DNA: TGTGCCAGCAGCCAAGCAAGCTATAGCAATCAGCCCCAGCATTTT; CDR3: CASSQASYSNQPQHF
size: -; D: TRBD1; J: TRBJ1-1; V: TRBV6-5; DNA: TGTGCCAGCAGGCAGCACACAGGGGCGAGGGCTGAAGCTTTCTTT; CDR3: CASRQHTGARAEAFF
size: -; D: -; J: TRBJ1-6; V: TRBV4-1; DNA: TGCGCCAGCAGCCAAGATCCAACAGTGGATTCACCCCTCCACTTT; CDR3: CASSQDPTVDSPLHF
size: -; D: -; J: TRBJ1-6; V: TRBV25-1; DNA: TGTGCCAGCAGTGAATATAACAGGGATAATTCACCCCTCCACTTT; CDR3: CASSEYNRDNSPLHF
size: few; D: -; J: TRBJ1-1; V: TRBV5-4; DNA: TGTGCCAGCAGCTCCGGGGGAAAGGGGAACACTGAAGCTTTCTTT; CDR3: CASSSGGKGNTEAFF